The rows below give T cell receptor beta chains drawn from one sample of a study of control samples from healthy donors and cancer patients. The data were produced by immunoSEQ multiplex PCR, yet TCRdb's version contains in-frame clones alone and is incomplete. The sample consists of under 450,000 clones, about nine tenths of them appearing once. Sequencing used PBMCs. These receptors were collected from a man aged 35-49 years with head and neck cancer. Both conserved end residues are trimmed from each CDR3.

>TRBJ2-7|TRBV27
ASKGQGPIFSYEQY
>TRBJ2-1|TRBV9
ASSPSTGSHEQF
>TRBJ2-5|TRBV2
ASRDDRVGETQY
>TRBJ1-1|TRBV6-1
ASSEAGLNTEAF
>TRBJ2-3|TRBV6-2/TRBV6-3
ASSYPRAQNTDTQY
>TRBJ2-7|TRBV20-1
SASIGRERYEQY
>TRBJ2-2|TRBV9
ASSPRLGELSGELF
>TRBJ1-2|TRBV12-2
ASRSIRDRNNYGYT
>TRBJ2-7|TRBV3-1/TRBV3-2
ASSQSGYEQY
>TRBJ1-2|TRBV5-1
ASSLVDRHYGYT
>TRBJ1-5|TRBV19
ATSPGISNQPQH
>TRBJ2-7|TRBV14
ASSQEGVAGGVGYEQY
>TRBJ2-7|TRBV6-1
ASSVTRDRVPYEQY
>TRBJ2-2|TRBV28
ASSLPRGHTGELF
>TRBJ2-1|TRBV20-1
SASLAFEQF
>TRBJ2-1|TRBV7-6
ASSLGLNEQF
>TRBJ1-5|TRBV7-8
ASSLQGTNQPQH
>TRBJ2-7|TRBV2
ASIGRVDEQY
>TRBJ2-5|TRBV11-3
ASSSGGRETQY
>TRBJ2-1|TRBV6-4
ASSQGLSPGGEQF
>TRBJ1-6|TRBV24-1
ATSDLPGTGSGSYNSPLH
>TRBJ2-2|TRBV29-1
SVSGLTNTGELF
>TRBJ2-3|TRBV10-3
AITPGGGGRTDTQY
>TRBJ2-5|TRBV21-1
ASRPGTDQETQY
>TRBJ1-3|TRBV5-1
ASSLGSSSGNTIY
>TRBJ2-6|TRBV18
ASSPPGGSGANVLT
>TRBJ2-7|TRBV11-2
ASSLERTGAYEQY
>TRBJ2-2|TRBV4-1
ASSQVRDNTGELF
>TRBJ1-1|TRBV7-9
ASSEGQSNTEAF
>TRBJ2-2|TRBV11-2
ASSQGKGWDGELF
>TRBJ2-1|TRBV27
ASSLSLRGGEQF
>TRBJ1-2|TRBV3-1/TRBV3-2
ASSRSGPNDYGYT
>TRBJ1-2|TRBV28
ASSSGTGIGYT
>TRBJ2-5|TRBV20-1
SAGALRTQY
>TRBJ1-5|TRBV19
ASSIHTGGNQPQH
>TRBJ2-7|TRBV6-5
ASSYRTASYEQY
>TRBJ2-1|TRBV9
ASSRQGDNEQF
>TRBJ2-3|TRBV28
ASSWGQGTDTQY
>TRBJ2-2|TRBV7-9
ASSSTGLFPGELF
>TRBJ1-1|TRBV7-9
ASSRGGNTEAF
>TRBJ2-7|TRBV5-6
ASSFFRDRTPYEQY
>TRBJ1-4|TRBV15
ATSSDRLPTNEKLF
>TRBJ1-1|TRBV28
ASSSTGERTEAF
>TRBJ1-2|TRBV15
ATSGTGTSGYGYT
>TRBJ1-1|TRBV6-2/TRBV6-3
ASSYTPQGLNTEAF
>TRBJ1-2|TRBV5-4
ASSFDSNYGYT
>TRBJ2-4|TRBV5-6
ASSYGTSGTNIQY
>TRBJ2-7|TRBV19
ASRLRDGGTMYTYEQY
>TRBJ1-4|TRBV10-3
AIRSDRANEKLF
>TRBJ2-5|TRBV6-4
ASSELAGEETQY
>TRBJ2-7|TRBV7-8
ASSPRNRGTGGKSTR
>TRBJ1-6|TRBV7-8
ASSLGQPSSYNSPLH
>TRBJ1-6|TRBV11-2
ASSPSGQGQSPLH
>TRBJ2-1|TRBV7-2
ASSLGRLAGVEQF